This T cell receptor (beta chain) was profiled in a study of CXCR3-negative and CXCR3-positive naive CD8 T cells. Study results and caveats: CXCR3-positive naive cells carried more hydrophobic TRB CDR3s than CXCR3-negative ones.

CD45RO-CCR7+CD27+CD95- marked naive CD8+ T cells. Germline V gene lookup returns CDR1 MNHNY and CDR2 SVGAGI (reference sequence). The CDR3 contains 13 residues. Worth noting for this clonotype: Its matching antigen is unknown.

Carrying UMI labels, the TRB cDNA libraries were prepared through 5' RACE. TCRdb re-called the 5' RACE reads and gives one entry per CDR3 protein, without DNA. This sample contains 65,000 to 75,000 distinct CDR3 sequences. The chain links TRBV6-6 to TRBJ2-7; absent DNA, TCRdb's TRBD1 call cannot be checked. This receptor was identified in a human donor in good health. Some clones in this sample may be carry-over from other donors' samples. Sequenced input: naive CXCR3- CD8+ T cells from blood. The subset is: CD45RO-CCR7+CD27+CD95- naive CD8+ T cells lacking CXCR3 (TNR3-). The CDR3 region is CASSEGQFYEQYF.